Below are 2 T cell receptor beta chains sequenced from a single sample in a study of T cells in women clearing cervical HPV infection. Assay: immunoSEQ multiplex PCR; the TCRdb copy retains only in-frame clones and omits some. The sample features some 33,000 clones, with about 8% in its top ten. The source material was blood buffy coat. The source is a woman between 18 and 70 years old with a cervical HPV16 infection that either progressed to CIN3+ or cleared (not recorded which).

Details on this clone: The CDR3 extends 3 residues past the end of the read, so its final part is completed from the germline J gene. V and J are TRBV11-1 and TRBJ2-7; D is undetermined. From germline, CDR1 is SGHAT and CDR2 FQDESV (reference sequence). Trimming left V 1 base short and J 6 bases short, with 7 bases between. The CDR3 runs to 12 residues. The CDR3 spells CASSLELSEQYF. Partial CDR3 DNA: TGTGCCAGCAGCTTAGAACTCTCCGAG.

Worth noting for this clone: The read stops 3 residues short of the end of the CDR3; the missing end is completed from the germline J gene. J is TRBJ1-6 and V is TRBV5-5; TRBD1 might be the D (5 bases). The CDR3 has 15 amino acids. Germline V lookup: CDR1 SGHKS, CDR2 YYEKEE (reference sequence). Trimming pared 4 bases from V and 8 bases from J, leaving 16 bases between. CDR3 DNA (partial): TGTGCCAGCAGCAAACGGGGGACTCGTGATTCACCC. It yields the protein CASSKRGTRDSP. The CDR3 in full is CASSKRGTRDSPLHF.